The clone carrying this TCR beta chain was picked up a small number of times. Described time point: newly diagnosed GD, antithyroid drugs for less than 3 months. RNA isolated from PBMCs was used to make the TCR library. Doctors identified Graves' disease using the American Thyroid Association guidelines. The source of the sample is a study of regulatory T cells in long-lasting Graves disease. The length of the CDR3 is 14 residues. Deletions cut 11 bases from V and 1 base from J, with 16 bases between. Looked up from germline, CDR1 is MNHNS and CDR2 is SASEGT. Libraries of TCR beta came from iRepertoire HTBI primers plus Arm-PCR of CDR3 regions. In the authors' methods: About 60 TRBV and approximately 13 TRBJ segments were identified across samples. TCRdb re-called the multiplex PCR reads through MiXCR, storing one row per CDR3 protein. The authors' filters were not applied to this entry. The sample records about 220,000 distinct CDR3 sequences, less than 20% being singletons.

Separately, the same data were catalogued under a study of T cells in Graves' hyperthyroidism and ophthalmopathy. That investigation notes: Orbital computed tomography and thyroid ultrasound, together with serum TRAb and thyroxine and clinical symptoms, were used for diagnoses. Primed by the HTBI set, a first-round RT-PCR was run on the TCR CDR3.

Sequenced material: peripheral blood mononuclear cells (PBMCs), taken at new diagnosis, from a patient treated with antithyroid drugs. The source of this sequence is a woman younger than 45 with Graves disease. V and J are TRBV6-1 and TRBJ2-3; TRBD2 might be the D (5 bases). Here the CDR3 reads CAWEPILGTDTQYF. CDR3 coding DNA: TGTGCCTGGGAGCCGATCCTCGGCACAGATACGCAGTATTTT.